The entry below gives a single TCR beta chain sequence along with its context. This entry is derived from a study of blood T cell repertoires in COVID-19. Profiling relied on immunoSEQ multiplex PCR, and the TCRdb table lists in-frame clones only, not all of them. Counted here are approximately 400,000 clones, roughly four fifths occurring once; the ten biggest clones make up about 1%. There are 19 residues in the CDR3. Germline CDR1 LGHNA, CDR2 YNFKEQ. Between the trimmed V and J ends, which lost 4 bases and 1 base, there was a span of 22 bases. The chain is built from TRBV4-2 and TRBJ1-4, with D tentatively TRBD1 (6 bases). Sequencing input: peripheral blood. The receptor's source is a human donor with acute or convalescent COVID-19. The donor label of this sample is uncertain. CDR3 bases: TGTGCCAGCAGCCGCAAGTCCGTCGCAGGGGATCGAACTAATGAAAAACTGTTTTTT. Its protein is CASSRKSVAGDRTNEKLFF.